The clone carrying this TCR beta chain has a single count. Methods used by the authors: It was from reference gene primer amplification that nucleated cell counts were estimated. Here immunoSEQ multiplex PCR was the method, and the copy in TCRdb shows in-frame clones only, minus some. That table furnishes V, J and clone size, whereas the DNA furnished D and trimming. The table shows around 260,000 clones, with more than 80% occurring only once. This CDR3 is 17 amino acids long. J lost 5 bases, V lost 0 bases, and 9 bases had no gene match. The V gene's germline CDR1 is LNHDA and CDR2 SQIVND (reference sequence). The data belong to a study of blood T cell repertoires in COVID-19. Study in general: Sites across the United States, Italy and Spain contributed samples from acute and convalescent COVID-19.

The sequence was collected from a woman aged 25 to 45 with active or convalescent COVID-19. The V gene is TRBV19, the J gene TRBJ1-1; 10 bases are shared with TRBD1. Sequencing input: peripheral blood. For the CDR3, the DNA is TGTGCCAGTAGTATAGATCTACTCGGACAGGGGGGGACTGAAGCTTTCTTT. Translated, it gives CASSIDLLGQGGTEAFF. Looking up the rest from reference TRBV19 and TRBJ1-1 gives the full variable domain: DGGITQSPKYLFRKEGQNVTLSCEQNLNHDAMYWYRQDPGQGLRLIYYSQIVNDFQKGDIAEGYSVSREKKESFPLTVTSAQKNPTAFYLCASSIDLLGQGGTEAFFGQGTRLTVV.